This T cell receptor beta chain originates from a study of cytomegalovirus exposure and HLA in healthy donors. Unmatched junction bases numbered 4, after V lost 6 bases and J lost 2 bases. The CDR3 contains 15 residues. The germline V gene encodes CDR1 SGHRS and CDR2 YFSETQ. Use of 60 Vbeta and 13 Jbeta primers characterized the PCR. TCRdb's copy holds only in-frame clones and misses some; the assay was immunoSEQ multiplex PCR. The sample yields about 140,000 clones, roughly three quarters seen once. The V and J genes are TRBV5-1 and TRBJ2-2; 10 nucleotides line up with TRBD2. The source material was PBMCs. This TCR was sampled from a man aged 25 to 45 in good health and CMV-seronegative. In DNA, the CDR3 is TGCGCCAGCATGGAACTAGCGGGAAACACCGGGGAGCTGTTTTTT. It yields the protein CASMELAGNTGELFF. The variable domain in full, completed from reference TRBV5-1 and TRBJ2-2, reads KAGVTQTPRYLIKTRGQQVTLSCSPISGHRSVSWYQQTPGQGLQFLFEYFSETQRNKGNFPGRFSGRQFSNSRSEMNVSTLELGDSALYLCASMELAGNTGELFFGEGSRLTVL.